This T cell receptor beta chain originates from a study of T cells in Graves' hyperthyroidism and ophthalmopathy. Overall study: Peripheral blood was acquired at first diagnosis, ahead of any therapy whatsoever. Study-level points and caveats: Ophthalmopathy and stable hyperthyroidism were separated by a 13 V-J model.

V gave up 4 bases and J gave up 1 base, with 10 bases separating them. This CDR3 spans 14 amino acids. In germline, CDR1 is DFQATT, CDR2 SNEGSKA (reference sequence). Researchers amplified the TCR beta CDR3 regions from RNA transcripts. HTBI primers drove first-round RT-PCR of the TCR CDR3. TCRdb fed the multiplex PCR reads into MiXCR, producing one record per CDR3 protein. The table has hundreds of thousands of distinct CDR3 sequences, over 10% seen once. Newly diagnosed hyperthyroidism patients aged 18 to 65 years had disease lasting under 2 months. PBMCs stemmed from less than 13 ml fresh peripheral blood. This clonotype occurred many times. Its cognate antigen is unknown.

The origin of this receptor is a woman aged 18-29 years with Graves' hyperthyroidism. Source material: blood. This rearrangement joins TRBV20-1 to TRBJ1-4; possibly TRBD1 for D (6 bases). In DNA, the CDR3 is TGCAGTGCTAAGCAGGGGTTAACTAATGAAAAACTGTTTTTT. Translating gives CSAKQGLTNEKLFF.